This TCR beta chain emerged from a study of T cell repertoires in cytomegalovirus infection. At the level of the study: Indications came from public TCR beta signatures; they pointed to CMV infection and to a matching HLA type. Study-wide points: Accumulated public TCR beta family frequency recognized individuals carrying CMV together with the relevant HLA. In two of eight donors, the top clonotype was HLA-C-restricted CMV-specific.

TCRdb called the reads again in MiXCR, with one record for every CDR3 protein. The sample holds more than 85,000 distinct CDR3 sequences, 20% to 30% seen once. There are many counts of this clonotype. Its antigen remains unknown. The CDR3 has 12 amino acids. V lost 10 bases to trimming and J lost 2 bases, with 6 bases between them. This clonotype was obtained from a human donor in good health (CMV status not recorded). Some clones in this sample may be carry-over from other donors' samples. J is TRBJ2-6 and V is TRBV12-3 or TRBV12-4; D gene unclear. The sequencing sample was made of CD8+ T cells from PBMCs. DNA of the CDR3: TGTGCCATCGAGGCTGGGGCCAACGTCCTGACTTTC. As protein: CAIEAGANVLTF.